The text below deals with one T cell receptor beta chain. Its antigen is undetermined. These data come from a study of Graves' ophthalmopathy and Graves' hyperthyroidism. Study outcomes and limitations: Blood samples also showed most expanded thyroid clonotypes exceeding 0.001 frequency.

RNA transcripts provided the template for amplifying TCR beta CDR3 regions. HTBI primers were used in a first-round RT-PCR, which preceded a second-round multiplex PCR. TCRdb reprocessed the multiplex PCR reads with MiXCR, giving one entry per CDR3 protein. The table shows 650,000 to 900,000 distinct CDR3 sequences, with roughly 40% occurring only once. Other autoimmune diseases, uncontrolled infections, pregnancy or lactation led to the exclusion of patients. Diagnosis was based on clinical symptoms, serum thyroxine, TRAb, thyroid ultrasound and orbital computed tomography. A volume of over 9 ml of fresh peripheral blood supplied the PBMCs. This receptor was obtained from an adult man with Graves' ophthalmopathy. Sample: peripheral blood.

The CDR3 sequence is CASSLAGGVSPLHF. The CDR3 coding sequence is TGTGCCAGCAGCTTGGCAGGGGGCGTTTCACCCCTCCACTTT. The chain employs TRBV5-8 and TRBJ1-6; 8 nucleotides line up with TRBD1. This CDR3 comprises 14 residues. The germline V gene has CDR1 SGHTS and CDR2 YDEGEE. Trimming removed 0 bases from V and 9 bases from J; junction bases left unmatched: 2.